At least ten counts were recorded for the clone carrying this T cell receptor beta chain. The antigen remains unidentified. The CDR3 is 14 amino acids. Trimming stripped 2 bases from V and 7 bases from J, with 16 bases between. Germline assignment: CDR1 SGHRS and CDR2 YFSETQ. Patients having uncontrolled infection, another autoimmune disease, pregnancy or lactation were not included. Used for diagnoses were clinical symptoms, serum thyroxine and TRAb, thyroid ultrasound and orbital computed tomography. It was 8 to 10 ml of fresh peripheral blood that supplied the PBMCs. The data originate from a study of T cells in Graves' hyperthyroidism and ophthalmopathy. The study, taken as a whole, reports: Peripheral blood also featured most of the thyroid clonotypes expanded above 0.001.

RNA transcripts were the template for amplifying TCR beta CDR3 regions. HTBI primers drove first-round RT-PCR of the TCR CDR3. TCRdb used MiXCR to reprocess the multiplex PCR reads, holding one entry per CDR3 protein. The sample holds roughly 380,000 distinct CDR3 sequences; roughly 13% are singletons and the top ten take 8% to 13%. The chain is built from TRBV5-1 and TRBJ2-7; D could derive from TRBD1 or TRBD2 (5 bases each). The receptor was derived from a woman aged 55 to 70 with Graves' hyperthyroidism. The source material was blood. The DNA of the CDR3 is TGCGCCAGCAGCTTAGCCGGGACCGCCGAAGAGCAGTACTTC. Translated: CASSLAGTAEEQYF.